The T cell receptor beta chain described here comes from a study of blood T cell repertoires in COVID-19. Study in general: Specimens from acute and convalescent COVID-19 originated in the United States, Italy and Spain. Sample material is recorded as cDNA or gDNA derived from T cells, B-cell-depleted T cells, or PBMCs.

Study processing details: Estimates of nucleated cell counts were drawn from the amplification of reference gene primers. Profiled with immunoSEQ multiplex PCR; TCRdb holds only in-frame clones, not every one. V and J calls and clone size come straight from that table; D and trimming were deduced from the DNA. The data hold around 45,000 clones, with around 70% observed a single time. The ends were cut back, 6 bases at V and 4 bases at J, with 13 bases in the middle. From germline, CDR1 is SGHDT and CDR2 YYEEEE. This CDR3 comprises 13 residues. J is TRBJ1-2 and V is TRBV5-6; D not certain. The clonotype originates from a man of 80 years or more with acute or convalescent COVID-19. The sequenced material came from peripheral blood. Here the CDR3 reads CASTPSRSYGYTF. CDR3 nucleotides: TGTGCCAGCACCCCTAGTAGAAGCTATGGCTACACCTTC.